This record looks at one T cell receptor beta chain sequence and its context. Antigen specificity is unknown. TCRdb independently ran MiXCR on the RT-PCR reads; one entry per CDR3 protein. Among about 480,000 distinct CDR3 sequences, less than 30% were seen once, and the ten largest hold 1.9%. The junction had 6 bases not matched to a gene; V was cut back by 3 bases and J by 4 bases. The CDR3 has 14 residues. The V gene's germline CDR1 is DFQATT and CDR2 SNEGSKA (reference sequence). The data are from a study of response to subunit inactivated influenza vaccine. Points from the study as a whole: Seasonal influenza vaccination, on each occasion, was suggested by the authors to recruit few new T cells.

The chain combines TRBV20-1 with TRBJ2-3; 8 bases match TRBD2. The source was CD4+ T cells sorted from PBMCs, collected roughly 5 days after vaccination. This clonotype originated in a man aged 50 to 60 who received an inactivated influenza vaccine. CDR3 amino acids: CSARGGGISDTQYF. CDR3 DNA sequence: TGCAGTGCTAGGGGCGGGGGGATATCAGATACGCAGTATTTT.